Shown below are 18 T cell receptor beta chains from a single sample sequenced in a study of CD8+CD57+ T cells in acquired aplastic anemia. Genomic DNA served as template for TCR beta VDJ and CDR3 profiling. TCRdb redid the calling of the reads with MiXCR, one entry per CDR3 protein. Of around 400,000 distinct CDR3 sequences in the sample, 65% to 75% were seen once. Sequencing was carried out using sorted CD4+, CD8+, or CD8+CD57+ T cells (not recorded which) from PBMCs. The receptors shown here come from a human donor in good health, serving as a control.

The sample holds a few counts of this clonotype. This may stem from a read error, because a much larger clone lies one nucleotide away. In nucleotides, the CDR3 is TGCGCCAGCAGCCACGGCACAGGGACTTTGGGAGCTTTCTTT. It codes for CASSHGTGTLGAFF. The genes are TRBV4-1 and TRBJ1-1; D is possibly TRBD1 (6 bases). CDR1 MGHRA and CDR2 YSYEKL come from the germline V gene. This CDR3 has 14 residues. Trimming pared 3 bases from V and 10 bases from J, leaving 18 bases between.

This clonotype was recorded a few times. A read error is possible here, since a much larger clone lies one base away. CDR3 nucleotide sequence: TGTGCCAGCAGTTTAGTGGCTAGCGGGGGAGGCGAGCAGTACTTC. The encoded protein is CASSLVASGGGEQYF. This chain joins TRBV12-3 or TRBV12-4 and TRBJ2-7; 10 bases agree with TRBD2. V was clipped by 1 base and J by 6 bases; unmatched bases: 6. The CDR3 has 15 amino acids.

The rearrangement uses TRBV12-5 and TRBJ2-3; the match to TRBD2 covers 10 bases. The CDR3 runs 13 residues. Germline V gene data show CDR1 as LGHNT and CDR2 as FRNRAP. The J segment lost 1 base and the V segment lost 9 bases, leaving 1 base of the junction unmatched. CDR3 amino acids: CASGTSGTDTQYF. The DNA for the CDR3 is TGTGCTAGCGGGACTAGCGGCACAGATACGCAGTATTTT.

This rearrangement joins TRBV2 to TRBJ2-7; 9 bases are shared with TRBD1. V shed 2 bases and J 3 bases; nucleotides not matched to a gene: 5. Germline V gene sequence: CDR1 SNHLY, CDR2 FYNNEI. This CDR3 has 15 residues. The CDR3 region has the DNA TGTGCCAGCAGTGAAAGGGGGACAGGGATCTACGAGCAGTACGTC. Protein: CASSERGTGIYEQYV.

J is TRBJ1-5 and V is TRBV6-5; the match to TRBD1 covers 7 bases. The V and J ends lost 8 bases and 2 bases, in that order; junction bases with no gene match: 6. Germline-derived CDR1 and CDR2 are MNHEY and SVGAGI. The length of the CDR3 is 14 residues. This CDR3 is CASYTGEGNQPQHF. The CDR3 DNA reads as TGTGCCAGCTACACAGGGGAGGGCAATCAGCCCCAGCATTTT.

The rearrangement links TRBV7-3 to TRBJ2-1; 10 nucleotides align to TRBD2. CDR3 size: 15 residues. The ends lost 9 bases at V and 9 bases at J; junction bases unmatched: 14. Germline loops: CDR1 SGHTA, CDR2 FQGTGA. The CDR3 is CASSIKSGGAGEQFF. The CDR3 DNA follows: TGTGCCAGTAGTATAAAAAGCGGGGGGGCCGGTGAGCAGTTCTTC.

With regard to this clonotype: The junction departs from germline at one end; a sequencing error may be responsible. This rearrangement joins TRBV7-3 to TRBJ2-1; a possible D gene is TRBD2 (6 bases). CDR3 length: 13 residues. CDR1 is SGHTA and CDR2 is FQGTGA in the germline V gene. The CDR3 DNA is TGTGCCAGCAGCTTGGGGGGTCCGAATGCGCAGTCCTTC. This gives the protein CASSLGGPNAQSF.

The V call is TRBV5-4, the J call TRBJ2-3; 7 bases line up with TRBD2. V dropped 4 bases and J dropped 4; count of bases not matched to a gene: 12. The germline CDR1 and CDR2 sequences are SGHNT and YYREEE (reference sequence). There are 16 residues in the CDR3. CDR3 in DNA: TGTGCCAGCAGCAACCGACTAGCTAGTTCGGCAGATACGCAGTATTTT. This codes for CASSNRLASSADTQYF.

This clonotype appeared many times. The V call is TRBV7-2, the J call TRBJ2-5, with 14 positions matching TRBD2. Germline V CDR1 and CDR2: SGHTA, FQGNSA. The CDR3 runs 15 residues. V was clipped by 5 bases and J by 7 bases; unmatched bases: 6. The CDR3 nucleotides read TGTGCCAGCAGCCGGAATGGACTAGCGGGGGGGACCCAGTACTTC. Its translation is CASSRNGLAGGTQYF.

This clonotype occurred a few times. The J gene is TRBJ1-5, the V gene TRBV10-3; D possibly corresponds to TRBD1 (5 bases). The V gene's germline CDR1 is ENHRY and CDR2 SYGVKD. Trimming removed 4 bases from V and 6 bases from J, with 13 bases in between. There are 14 residues in the CDR3. The CDR3 protein is CAISGLAGGQPQHF. The CDR3 DNA is TGTGCCATCAGTGGGCTAGCGGGGGGTCAGCCCCAGCATTTT.

With respect to this clonotype: An end of the junction differs from the germline gene, which may be a read error. This chain connects TRBV7-2 to TRBJ1-5; the D is unclear. Germline CDR1 reads SGHTA; CDR2 reads FQGNSA. The CDR3 sequence is 14 residues long. The CDR3 coding sequence is TGTGCCAGCAGCTTAGTTCGGCTAGCTACCACCAATGAGTTT. Its protein is CASSLVRLATTNEF.

Turning to this clonotype: The junction departs from germline at one end; a sequencing error may be responsible. This rearrangement joins TRBV7-2 to TRBJ1-6, with D perhaps TRBD1 (6 bases). Germline V gene lookup returns CDR1 SGHTA and CDR2 FQGNSA. The CDR3 extends over 14 amino acids. The CDR3 nucleotides are TGTGCCAGCAGCTTAGGACGGCCTAGCGGGGGGCAGGGATTT. Amino acids: CASSLGRPSGGQGF.

As for this clonotype: The junction departs from germline at one end; a sequencing error may be responsible. This sequence joins TRBV9 and TRBJ2-2; D might be TRBD1 or TRBD2, each matching 5 bases. The CDR3 is 15 amino acids. Germline V CDR1 and CDR2: SGDLS, YYNGEE. CDR3 in amino acids: CASGRDARNTAELFF. The CDR3 DNA follows: TGTGCCAGCGGCCGGGACGCCCGCAACACCGCGGAGCTGTTTTTT.

This chain connects TRBV20-1 to TRBJ1-2; D ambiguous. The germline V and J ends were trimmed by 7 bases and 6 bases, with 15 bases remaining between them. This CDR3 spans 12 amino acids. Germline V lookup: CDR1 DFQATT, CDR2 SNEGSKA (reference sequence). CDR3 sequence (DNA): TGCAGTGTTGGAGATGGTGTTGATGGCTACACCTTC. The encoded protein is CSVGDGVDGYTF.

This sequence joins TRBV20-1 and TRBJ2-3; D uncertain. Per the germline V gene, CDR1 is DFQATT and CDR2 is SNEGSKA (reference sequence). The CDR3 runs 15 residues. With 3 bases removed from V and 5 bases from J, the gap between germline ends came to 18 bases. The CDR3 region is CSASRDGPVGDTQYF. The CDR3 bases are TGCAGTGCTAGTCGTGACGGACCAGTGGGAGATACGCAGTATTTT.

Of note for this clonotype: Relative to the germline gene, one junction end is altered; a read error may explain this. The rearrangement uses TRBV7-3 and TRBJ1-2; D ambiguous. Germline CDR1 reads SGHTA; CDR2 reads FQGTGA. This CDR3 has 13 amino acids. This CDR3 is CASSPARQTGSTF. The CDR3 DNA is TGTGCCAGCAGTCCAGCGAGGCAGACTGGCTCCACCTTC.

The chain employs TRBV20-1 and TRBJ1-5; TRBD1 might be the D (6 bases). Trimming stripped 4 bases from V and 11 bases from J, with 18 bases between. Germline lookup yields CDR1 DFQATT and CDR2 SNEGSKA (reference sequence). The CDR3 has 13 residues. The CDR3 protein is CSATVGGVGSQHF. For the CDR3, the DNA is TGCAGTGCTACAGTAGGGGGAGTCGGCTCCCAGCATTTT.

A word on this clonotype: The junction differs from germline at one of its ends, possibly a read error. The rearrangement uses TRBV11-2 and TRBJ2-7, with 7 bases aligning to TRBD2. The CDR3 loop spans 13 amino acids. Per the germline V gene, CDR1 is SGHAT and CDR2 is FQNNGV. CDR3 bases: TGCGCCAGCAGTCGAAGAGCGGGGTACGAGCAGTACTTC. Translating it yields CASSRRAGYEQYF.